The present T cell receptor (beta chain) was sequenced within a study of shared clonotypes between healthy human individuals. Germline-derived CDR1 and CDR2 are MDHEN and SYDVKM. This CDR3 has 15 residues. Trimming left V 5 bases short and J 3 bases short, with 16 bases between. Sequenced by immunoSEQ multiplex PCR; TCRdb stores in-frame clones only, minus some. The sample has about 380,000 clones; 95% to 97% are singletons. This TCR was sampled from a man aged 25 to 40 in good health. The chain has TRBV28 and TRBJ1-2, with D possibly being TRBD1 (6 bases). Sequencing was performed on memory CD8+ T cells sorted from blood. Stated subset: CD45RO+ cells pooled with CCR7-negative TemRA cells. The CDR3 nucleotides are TGTGCCAGCAGTCCCCCGAGGGGGGCGGACTATGGCTACACCTTC. This translates into CASSPPRGADYGYTF.